The 27 T cell receptor beta chains reported below all come from one sample, sequenced in a study of CD8 T cells in ankylosing spondylitis. Notes on the study in general: A TCR beta motif made of several highly homologous variants seemed typical of ankylosing spondylitis blood.

MiXCR, run by TCRdb on the 5' RACE reads, gives a single entry per CDR3 protein. The profile shows around 770,000 distinct CDR3 sequences, over 9.5% of them singletons. The antigens for these receptors are not known. Sequenced: blood, either unsorted or a sorted T cell fraction (not recorded which). These receptors were obtained from a male donor with ankylosing spondylitis.

This clonotype was seen a few times. The chain recombines TRBV18 with TRBJ2-7; D unresolved. The germline gives CDR1 KGHSH, CDR2 LQKENI. The CDR3 covers 16 residues. Trimming pared 2 bases from V and 1 base from J, leaving 15 bases between. DNA for the CDR3: TGTGCCAGCTCACCATTAACAGCCAGCTCTTCCTACGAGCAGTACTTC. Its protein is CASSPLTASSSYEQYF.

The chain employs TRBV20-1 and TRBJ2-3; D is perhaps TRBD2 (5 bases). The germline V gene has CDR1 DFQATT and CDR2 SNEGSKA (reference sequence). Deletions cut 5 bases from V and 9 bases from J, with 15 bases between. The CDR3 sequence is 12 residues long. The CDR3 nucleotides read TGCAGTGCTCCCGCACCGGGGAAGACGCAGTATTTT. Its protein product is CSAPAPGKTQYF.

In this sample, this clonotype turned up a few times. The chain links TRBV7-2 to TRBJ1-2, with TRBD1 matching over 7 bases. The V segment lost 5 bases and the J segment 7 bases; nucleotides outside the gene matches: 10. Germline-derived CDR1 and CDR2 are SGHTA and FQGNSA. This CDR3 region has 14 residues. This chain's CDR3 is CASSTDRVSRGYTF. CDR3 nucleotides: TGTGCCAGCAGCACCGACAGGGTTTCGCGTGGCTACACCTTC.

This chain connects TRBV24-1 to TRBJ2-3; D unclear. The V end was cut by 5 bases, the J end by 0 bases, with 5 bases between. Germline lookup yields CDR1 KGHDR and CDR2 SFDVKD. CDR3 length: 13 residues. CDR3 coding DNA: TGTGCCACCAGTGTGAGTAGCACAGATACGCAGTATTTT. Its protein product is CATSVSSTDTQYF.

The chain combines TRBV7-2 with TRBJ2-2; 7 positions match TRBD1. Trimming at V came to 5 bases and at J to 4 bases, leaving 7 bases not matched to a gene. The germline CDR1 and CDR2 sequences are SGHTA and FQGNSA. This CDR3 region has 15 residues. CDR3 DNA: TGTGCCAGCAGCAGAACAGGGGTCGGCACCGGGGAGCTGTTTTTT. This sequence encodes CASSRTGVGTGELFF.

This clonotype has only a few counts. V usage is TRBV5-6 and J usage is TRBJ2-1; 7 bases map to TRBD2. V dropped 0 bases and J dropped 9; count of bases not matched to a gene: 3. The CDR3 extends over 13 amino acids. Looked up from germline, CDR1 is SGHDT and CDR2 is YYEEEE. In nucleotides, the CDR3 is TGTGCCAGCAGCTTGGGACTAGCTCGTGAGCAGTTCTTC. Its protein is CASSLGLAREQFF. Together with reference TRBV5-6 and TRBJ2-1, the CDR3 gives the full variable domain: DAGVTQSPTHLIKTRGQQVTLRCSPKSGHDTVSWYQQALGQGPQFIFQYYEEEERQRGNFPDRFSGHQFPNYSSELNVNALLLGDSALYLCASSLGLAREQFFGPGTRLTVL.

The J gene is TRBJ1-2, the V gene TRBV7-2; D might be TRBD1 (5 bases). From germline, CDR1 is SGHTA and CDR2 FQGNSA. CDR3 size: 14 residues. Trimming stripped 5 bases from V and 5 bases from J, with 15 bases between. CDR3 residues: CASSEGRSTYGYTF. DNA of the CDR3: TGTGCCAGCAGCGAGGGACGGTCGACTTATGGCTACACCTTC.

The chain is built from TRBV5-5 and TRBJ2-2; D gene unclear. From germline, CDR1 is SGHKS and CDR2 YYEKEE (reference sequence). This CDR3 contains 14 residues. Trimming took off 0 bases at V and 9 bases at J, with 12 bases between the two ends. CDR3 residues: CASSLELQTWELFF. The CDR3 DNA is TGTGCCAGCAGCTTGGAGCTGCAGACCTGGGAGCTGTTTTTT. The complete variable domain, with remaining parts taken from reference TRBV5-5 and TRBJ2-2, reads DAGVTQSPTHLIKTRGQQVTLRCSPISGHKSVSWYQQVLGQGPQFIFQYYEKEERGRGNFPDRFSARQFPNYSSELNVNALLLGDSALYLCASSLELQTWELFFGEGSRLTVL.

This clonotype was observed a handful of times. This chain uses TRBV7-2 with TRBJ1-5; perhaps TRBD1 as D (5 bases). The V end was cut by 4 bases, the J end by 5 bases, with 15 bases between. The germline V gene encodes CDR1 SGHTA and CDR2 FQGNSA. The CDR3 length is 15 residues. DNA for the CDR3: TGTGCCAGCAGCTCCCAGGGTGGATTGGATCAGCCCCAGCATTTT. Protein sequence: CASSSQGGLDQPQHF.

This clonotype was seen repeatedly, ten times or more. The rearrangement joins TRBV29-1 to TRBJ1-1, with D maybe TRBD1 (6 bases). Germline V gives CDR1 SQVTM, CDR2 ANQGSEA. The CDR3 is made up of 11 amino acids. V shed 7 bases and J shed 7 bases, with 13 bases lying between them. The CDR3 coding sequence is TGCAGCGGGGGACATCTTGGTGAAGCTTTCTTT. Its protein is CSGGHLGEAFF.

This clonotype was seen only a few times. The rearrangement uses TRBV20-1 and TRBJ1-2, with D unresolved. Trimming shortened V by 1 base and J by 0 bases, and 12 bases separated the two germline ends. CDR1 DFQATT and CDR2 SNEGSKA come from the germline V gene (reference sequence). This CDR3 contains 15 residues. The CDR3 is CSARGQERANYGYTF. The CDR3 bases are TGCAGTGCTAGAGGGCAGGAAAGAGCTAACTATGGCTACACCTTC.

The chain is built from TRBV27 and TRBJ1-5, with a tentative D call TRBD1 (5 bases). The CDR3 length is 14 residues. CDR1 MNHEY and CDR2 SMNVEV come from the germline V gene (reference sequence). Trimming removed 7 bases at V and 3 bases at J, with 13 bases between. CDR3: CASNIAGDNQPQHF. CDR3 sequence (DNA): TGTGCCAGCAACATAGCGGGGGACAATCAGCCCCAGCATTTT.

This clonotype occurred a few times. The V call is TRBV20-1, the J call TRBJ2-7, with 9 bases that match TRBD2. Germline V gene lookup returns CDR1 DFQATT and CDR2 SNEGSKA (reference sequence). The CDR3 covers 14 residues. With 1 base clipped from V and 4 bases from J, the junction kept 5 bases outside the gene matches. CDR3 DNA sequence: TGCAGTGCTAGAGGTAGCGGGAGAAAGTACGAGCAGTACTTC. Encoded protein: CSARGSGRKYEQYF.

This chain joins TRBV20-1 and TRBJ2-7; 11 positions agree with TRBD1. The CDR3 covers 13 residues. Trimming took 7 bases from V and 6 from J; bases not matched to a gene: 8. Per germline, CDR1 DFQATT and CDR2 SNEGSKA (reference sequence). Here the CDR3 reads CSGLGQGGGEQYF. The CDR3 nucleotides read TGCAGTGGTCTGGGACAGGGGGGAGGCGAGCAGTACTTC.

This clonotype was recorded a few times. The chain joins TRBV20-1 to TRBJ1-2, with TRBD1 as a possible D gene (5 bases). The V end was cut by 7 bases, the J end by 4 bases, with 7 bases between. This CDR3 has 10 amino acids. CDR1 is DFQATT and CDR2 is SNEGSKA in the germline V gene (reference sequence). CDR3 bases: TGCAGTGGGCAGGGCTATGGCTACACCTTC. Encoded protein: CSGQGYGYTF.

This clonotype occurred a few times. The DNA for the CDR3 is TGTGCCACGGTCGGGGGGCTATATAACTATGGCTACACCTTC. It encodes CATVGGLYNYGYTF. This rearrangement joins TRBV7-9 to TRBJ1-2; tentative D call: TRBD1 (6 bases). Trimming stripped 10 bases from V and 1 base from J, with 16 bases between. Germline CDR1 SEHNR, CDR2 FQNEAQ (reference sequence). CDR3 length: 14 amino acids. The whole variable domain, remainder taken from reference TRBV7-9 and TRBJ1-2, is DTGVSQNPRHKITKRGQNVTFRCDPISEHNRLYWYRQTLGQGPEFLTYFQNEAQLEKSRLLSDRFSAERPKGSFSTLEIQRTEQGDSAMYLCATVGGLYNYGYTFGSGTRLTVV.

This clonotype appeared a few times. The chain is built from TRBV4-3 and TRBJ2-1, with D possibly matching TRBD2 (5 bases). CDR3 length equals 15 residues. Germline CDR1 and CDR2: LGHNA and YSLEER. The V gene lost 3 bases and the J gene lost 5 bases, with 14 bases spanning the gap. The CDR3 loop reads CASSQSTRLHNEQFF. CDR3 bases: TGCGCCAGCAGCCAGTCGACACGACTACACAATGAGCAGTTCTTC.

The gene calls are TRBV7-2 and TRBJ2-7, with TRBD2 matching over 9 bases. J was trimmed by 5 bases and V by 6 bases; bases with no gene match: 5. The CDR3 is made up of 13 amino acids. Germline V lookup: CDR1 SGHTA, CDR2 FQGNSA. DNA for the CDR3: TGTGCCAGCAGACTAGCGGGTGTCCACGAGCAGTACTTC. Its translation: CASRLAGVHEQYF.

The DNA of the CDR3 is TGCAGTGCTAGCAGGGGGATGAGGCCAGATACGCAGTATTTT. Protein product: CSASRGMRPDTQYF. The V and J genes are TRBV20-1 and TRBJ2-3; 7 positions agree with TRBD1. Germline V CDR1 and CDR2: DFQATT, SNEGSKA (reference sequence). The CDR3 totals 14 residues. V trimming: 3 bases; J trimming: 4 bases; junction bases outside the gene matches: 7.

J is TRBJ1-2 and V is TRBV5-1; TRBD1 is a possible D gene (6 bases). The length of the CDR3 is 16 residues. V was shortened by 5 bases and J by 0 bases, with 17 bases between the two germline ends. Germline V gene lookup returns CDR1 SGHRS and CDR2 YFSETQ. This chain's CDR3 is CASSHGQLLTNYGYTF. DNA of the CDR3: TGCGCCAGCAGTCACGGACAGCTCCTGACTAACTATGGCTACACCTTC.

The chain employs TRBV12-3 or TRBV12-4 and TRBJ2-1; D is unresolved. The CDR3 sequence is 15 residues long. V lost 5 bases and J lost 0, with 11 bases in between. In DNA form, the CDR3 reads TGTGCCAGCAGTCCCCTCGCGCCCTCCTACAATGAGCAGTTCTTC. It codes for CASSPLAPSYNEQFF.

The chain couples TRBV19 to TRBJ2-3; no firm D call. V was shortened by 2 bases and J by 5 bases, with 5 bases between the two germline ends. The CDR3 contains 12 residues. Germline V lookup: CDR1 LNHDA, CDR2 SQIVND (reference sequence). The CDR3 bases are TGTGCCAGTAGTATAATGGGAGATACGCAGTATTTT. Protein: CASSIMGDTQYF.

This clonotype was seen a few times. The chain recombines TRBV7-9 with TRBJ2-1; the match to TRBD2 covers 10 bases. This CDR3 region has 17 residues. The trim removed 0 bases at V and 8 bases at J, leaving 10 bases unmatched. Germline assignment: CDR1 SEHNR and CDR2 FQNEAQ (reference sequence). The DNA of the CDR3 is TGTGCCAGCAGCTTAGCTGTTCTAGCGGGAGTAGTAGATGAGCAGTTCTTC. Translation gives CASSLAVLAGVVDEQFF. Looking up the rest from reference TRBV7-9 and TRBJ2-1 gives the full variable domain: DTGVSQNPRHKITKRGQNVTFRCDPISEHNRLYWYRQTLGQGPEFLTYFQNEAQLEKSRLLSDRFSAERPKGSFSTLEIQRTEQGDSAMYLCASSLAVLAGVVDEQFFGPGTRLTVL.

V usage is TRBV7-2 and J usage is TRBJ2-3; 8 bases map to TRBD2. V was pared by 5 bases and J by 3 bases, with 7 bases of the junction left unmatched. Germline V lookup: CDR1 SGHTA, CDR2 FQGNSA. The length of the CDR3 is 15 residues. This CDR3 is CASSPIAGWTDTQYF. The CDR3 DNA is TGTGCCAGCAGCCCAATAGCGGGATGGACAGATACGCAGTATTTT.

The chain combines TRBV20-1 with TRBJ2-6; possible D gene TRBD1, 6 bases. V was pared by 5 bases and J by 3 bases, with 17 bases between. This CDR3 contains 16 residues. CDR1 and CDR2 (germline): DFQATT, SNEGSKA (reference sequence). The CDR3 coding sequence is TGCAGTGCTCAGAGGCCTGGGGGCGGTGGGGCCAACGTCCTGACTTTC. Residues: CSAQRPGGGGANVLTF.

This clonotype was detected only a few times. The J gene is TRBJ2-3, the V gene TRBV11-2, with D possibly TRBD1 on 5 matching bases. The germline V gene has CDR1 SGHAT and CDR2 FQNNGV. The CDR3 consists of 16 residues. Trimming stripped 5 bases from V and 1 base from J, with 16 bases between. The CDR3 DNA reads TGTGCCAGCAGCCGAACGCCAGGGTTCGGCACAGATACGCAGTATTTT. Residues: CASSRTPGFGTDTQYF.

This clonotype was picked up a small number of times. The V and J genes are TRBV30 and TRBJ1-1; D remains unclear. The CDR3 runs to 13 residues. Trimming cost V 3 bases and J 4 bases, with 12 bases left between them. CDR1 GTSNPN and CDR2 SVGIG come from the germline V gene (reference sequence). CDR3 residues: CAWRRGLGTEAFF. The DNA of the CDR3 is TGTGCCTGGAGGAGAGGGTTAGGCACTGAAGCTTTCTTT. The complete variable domain, with remaining parts taken from reference TRBV30 and TRBJ1-1, reads SQTIHQWPATLVQPVGSPLSLECTVEGTSNPNLYWYRQAAGRGLQLLFYSVGIGQISSEVPQNLSASRPQDRQFILSSKKLLLSDSGFYLCAWRRGLGTEAFFGQGTRLTVV.